One sample yielded the 30 T cell receptor beta chains listed below, sequenced in a study of T cell responses to AZD1222 COVID-19 vaccine. Repertoires were generated with immunoSEQ multiplex PCR, while TCRdb's copy carries only in-frame clones and drops some. The sample carries roughly 140,000 clones, about 91% recorded once. The sequencing used peripheral blood, collected on day 0 of MenACWY control vaccination. Receptors were obtained from an adult in good health.

CDR3 sequence (DNA): TGTGCCAGTAGTATACCCCAGGGACAGGGGGCTCACGAGCAGTACTTC. Protein sequence: CASSIPQGQGAHEQYF. The chain joins TRBV19 to TRBJ2-7, with 12 bases that match TRBD1. V lost 2 bases and J lost 5; bases outside the gene matches: 7. The V gene's germline CDR1 is LNHDA and CDR2 SQIVND (reference sequence). The CDR3 consists of 16 residues.

The table lists this clone with a count of one. V and J are TRBV2 and TRBJ2-7; D may be TRBD2 (5 bases). CDR1 and CDR2 from the germline V gene are SNHLY and FYNNEI. This CDR3 is built from 14 residues. V was cut by 2 bases and J by 6 bases, with 14 bases left in between. CDR3 region: CASSETGRSGEQYF. The CDR3 bases are TGTGCCAGCAGTGAAACCGGCAGGAGCGGCGAGCAGTACTTC.

The chain employs TRBV28 and TRBJ2-7; TRBD2 matches 12 bases. With 8 bases clipped from V and 2 bases from J, the junction kept 7 bases outside the gene matches. CDR3 length: 15 amino acids. The germline CDR1 and CDR2 sequences are MDHEN and SYDVKM. The CDR3 DNA reads TGTGCCAGCCCCGGGACTAGCGGGCTCACCTACGAGCAGTACTTC. It translates to CASPGTSGLTYEQYF.

Of note for this clone: Other DNA sequences within the sample encode an identical CDR3. The rearrangement joins TRBV27 to TRBJ2-7, with TRBD1 as a possible D gene (5 bases). Per the germline V gene, CDR1 is MNHEY and CDR2 is SMNVEV (reference sequence). The CDR3 contains 12 residues. Trimming took off 3 bases at V and 3 bases at J, with 6 bases between the two ends. Here the CDR3 reads CASSFRGYEQYF. DNA of the CDR3: TGTGCCAGCAGTTTTAGGGGCTACGAGCAGTACTTC.

This clone has only one observation. The genes are TRBV7-8 and TRBJ2-3; 9 nucleotides line up with TRBD2. The germline CDR1 and CDR2 sequences are SGHVS and FQNEAQ. Germline trimming cut 8 bases from V and 1 base from J; bases unmatched to any gene: 4. This CDR3 contains 14 residues. The DNA of the CDR3 is TGTGCCAGCGACTTAGCGGGGGGCACAGATACGCAGTATTTT. This translates into CASDLAGGTDTQYF.

The J gene is TRBJ1-5, the V gene TRBV2; 9 nucleotides align to TRBD1. The germline V gene encodes CDR1 SNHLY and CDR2 FYNNEI. V was pared by 3 bases and J by 6 bases, with 6 bases of the junction left unmatched. The CDR3 covers 15 residues. This CDR3 is CASSERQGVAQPQHF. The CDR3 DNA reads TGTGCCAGCAGTGAGAGACAGGGGGTGGCTCAGCCCCAGCATTTT.

The chain joins TRBV24-1 to TRBJ1-2, with a tentative D call TRBD1 (6 bases). V was cut by 2 bases and J by 5 bases, with 11 bases left in between. The CDR3 sequence is 14 residues long. Germline CDR1 and CDR2: KGHDR and SFDVKD. CDR3 loop: CATSDSGVGYGYTF. CDR3 nucleotides: TGTGCCACCAGTGATTCAGGGGTTGGGTATGGCTACACCTTC.

The chain links TRBV19 to TRBJ2-1; 11 bases line up with TRBD2. J gave up 6 bases and V 2 bases, and 6 bases lay outside the gene matches. CDR3 size: 16 residues. Germline values: CDR1 LNHDA, CDR2 SQIVND (reference sequence). Here the CDR3 DNA reads TGTGCCAGTAGTATATTAGCGGGGGGGAGAAGCAATGAGCAGTTCTTC. Its protein product is CASSILAGGRSNEQFF.

The gene calls are TRBV6-2 or TRBV6-3 and TRBJ2-7; D is uncertain. The CDR3 runs to 15 residues. From germline, CDR1 is MNHEY and CDR2 SVGEGT. The V gene lost 2 bases and the J gene lost 0 bases, with 11 bases spanning the gap. For the CDR3, the DNA is TGTGCCAGCAGTTACGCGGCGGTAGGCTCCTACGAGCAGTACTTC. Its translation is CASSYAAVGSYEQYF.

CDR3 DNA sequence: TGTGCCAGCAGTTCCCGGGAAAATCAGCCCCAGCATTTT. Encoded protein: CASSSRENQPQHF. V usage is TRBV6-5 and J usage is TRBJ1-5; no firm D call. This CDR3 has 13 amino acids. Germline V gives CDR1 MNHEY, CDR2 SVGAGI. The germline V and J ends were trimmed by 4 bases and 4 bases, with 8 bases remaining between them.

The chain has TRBV7-8 and TRBJ2-2, with a possible D match to TRBD1 (6 bases). Germline V CDR1 and CDR2: SGHVS, FQNEAQ. CDR3 length equals 13 residues. Trimming took off 6 bases at V and 1 base at J, with 6 bases between the two ends. In DNA form, the CDR3 reads TGTGCCAGCAGACAGGGGAACACCGGGGAGCTGTTTTTT. Amino acids: CASRQGNTGELFF.

This clone was observed a handful of times. The CDR3 nucleotides are TGTGCCAGCGGGTCCTACGAGCAGTACTTC. Translation gives CASGSYEQYF. This rearrangement joins TRBV12-3 or TRBV12-4 to TRBJ2-7; no definite D call. The V and J ends lost 8 bases and 1 base respectively, with 3 bases between them. The CDR3 consists of 10 residues.

This clone was picked up many times. V and J are TRBV5-1 and TRBJ2-1, with TRBD2 as a possible D gene (6 bases). The CDR3 is made up of 17 amino acids. V was shortened by 5 bases and J by 4 bases, with 22 bases between the two germline ends. Germline loops: CDR1 SGHRS, CDR2 YFSETQ. This CDR3 reads CASREGGVTSHYNEQFF. The CDR3 DNA follows: TGCGCCAGCAGGGAGGGCGGCGTCACAAGCCATTACAATGAGCAGTTCTTC. Full variable domain (remainder filled in from reference TRBV5-1 and TRBJ2-1): KAGVTQTPRYLIKTRGQQVTLSCSPISGHRSVSWYQQTPGQGLQFLFEYFSETQRNKGNFPGRFSGRQFSNSRSEMNVSTLELGDSALYLCASREGGVTSHYNEQFFGPGTRLTVL.

The gene calls are TRBV12-3 or TRBV12-4 and TRBJ1-2; unclear D gene. V was trimmed by 3 bases and J by 8 bases, leaving 7 bases between them. The CDR3 is made up of 11 amino acids. The CDR3 DNA is TGTGCCAGCAGTTTTGTGGGAGGCTACACCTTC. It translates to CASSFVGGYTF.

V is TRBV6-5 and J is TRBJ2-1, with 8 bases fitting TRBD2. The CDR3 is 15 amino acids. J gave up 7 bases and V 4 bases, and 9 bases lay outside the gene matches. Germline loops: CDR1 MNHEY, CDR2 SVGAGI. The chain's CDR3 is CASSSASGRGNEQFF. The CDR3 DNA reads as TGTGCCAGCAGTTCCGCCAGCGGGAGAGGTAATGAGCAGTTCTTC.

J is TRBJ2-1 and V is TRBV10-3, with D perhaps assigned TRBD1 or TRBD2 (5 bases each). This CDR3 spans 15 amino acids. Trimming took off 7 bases at V and 6 bases at J, with 19 bases between the two ends. Germline V lookup: CDR1 ENHRY, CDR2 SYGVKD. CDR3 sequence: CAITSRDGAFNEQFF. CDR3 sequence (DNA): TGTGCCATCACCTCCAGGGACGGAGCATTCAATGAGCAGTTCTTC.

Comment on this clone: The same CDR3 also results from other DNA sequences found in this sample. This chain connects TRBV28 to TRBJ2-7; D remains ambiguous. Germline CDR1 is MDHEN and CDR2 is SYDVKM. The CDR3 has 12 amino acids. The germline V and J ends were trimmed by 3 bases and 1 base, with 4 bases remaining between them. The CDR3 protein is CASSLLSYEQYF. CDR3 nucleotide sequence: TGTGCCAGCAGTTTGTTGTCCTACGAGCAGTACTTC. Filled out from reference TRBV28 and TRBJ2-7, the complete variable domain reads DVKVTQSSRYLVKRTGEKVFLECVQDMDHENMFWYRQDPGLGLRLIYFSYDVKMKEKGDIPEGYSVSREKKERFSLILESASTNQTSMYLCASSLLSYEQYFGPGTRLTVT.

This clone occurred once. This chain joins TRBV4-2 and TRBJ2-3; 7 nucleotides line up with TRBD2. Germline assignment: CDR1 LGHNA and CDR2 YNFKEQ. There are 14 residues in the CDR3. Trimming removed 3 bases from V and 2 bases from J; junction bases left unmatched: 2. The CDR3 is CASSQGGTTDTQYF. In DNA, the CDR3 is TGTGCCAGCAGCCAGGGAGGGACCACAGATACGCAGTATTTT.

This sequence joins TRBV6-2 or TRBV6-3 and TRBJ2-1; no definite D call. The germline gives CDR1 MNHEY, CDR2 SVGEGT. The CDR3 loop spans 17 amino acids. Trimming shortened V by 2 bases and J by 6 bases, and 20 bases separated the two germline ends. The chain's CDR3 is CASSYHLPRTKANEQFF. The CDR3 DNA sequence: TGTGCCAGCAGTTACCATCTTCCTCGGACCAAAGCCAATGAGCAGTTCTTC.

The genes are TRBV11-3 and TRBJ2-7, with a weak D call TRBD1 (5 bases). CDR1 is SGHNT, CDR2 YENEEA, per germline. Trimming cost V 1 base and J 4 bases, with 14 bases left between them. There are 15 residues in the CDR3. The CDR3: CASSLGGGGFYEQYF. The CDR3 coding sequence is TGTGCCAGCAGCTTAGGGGGCGGCGGATTTTACGAGCAGTACTTC. Full variable domain (missing parts from reference TRBV11-3 and TRBJ2-7): EAGVVQSPRYKIIEKKQPVAFWCNPISGHNTLYWYLQNLGQGPELLIRYENEEAVDDSQLPKDRFSAERLKGVDSTLKIQPAELGDSAVYLCASSLGGGGFYEQYFGPGTRLTVT.

This chain connects TRBV6-5 to TRBJ2-3, with 11 bases fitting TRBD2. Germline trimming cut 9 bases from V and 5 bases from J; bases unmatched to any gene: 4. CDR3 size: 13 residues. The germline V gene has CDR1 MNHEY and CDR2 SVGAGI. The CDR3 bases are TGTGCCAGTAGCGGGAGGGCGGGAGATACGCAGTATTTT. Translated: CASSGRAGDTQYF.

The chain uses TRBV11-2 and TRBJ2-1, with 9 bases that match TRBD2. Germline lookup yields CDR1 SGHAT and CDR2 FQNNGV. Unmatched junction bases numbered 5, after V lost 4 bases and J lost 4 bases. The CDR3 totals 15 residues. The CDR3 loop is CASSSTSGLYNEQFF. DNA for the CDR3: TGTGCCAGCAGCTCGACTAGCGGACTATACAATGAGCAGTTCTTC.

J is TRBJ2-7 and V is TRBV21-1; TRBD2 is the table's D call and was not checked against the DNA. TRBV21-1 is a recognized pseudogene. The CDR3 has 17 residues. CDR3 residues: CASSKMLTSGSSYEQYF. The CDR3 bases are TGTGCCAGCAGCAAAATGTTGACTAGCGGAAGCTCCTACGAGCAGTACTTC.

This clone was seen a handful of times. The chain carries TRBV10-1 and TRBJ1-1; the match to TRBD1 covers 8 bases. There are 16 residues in the CDR3. Losses at the gene ends were 2 bases for V and 1 base for J; bases not matched to a gene: 6. CDR1 and CDR2 from the germline V gene are WNHNN and SYGVQD (reference sequence). This chain's CDR3 is CASSEVQGAGNTEAFF. The DNA for the CDR3 is TGCGCCAGCAGTGAGGTTCAGGGGGCAGGGAACACTGAAGCTTTCTTT.

The CDR3 here is CASSSDGGRVEKLFF. CDR3 bases: TGTGCCAGCAGCTCAGATGGGGGGCGGGTTGAAAAACTGTTTTTT. The chain has TRBV3-1 (or the pseudogene TRBV3-2) and TRBJ1-4; D is possibly TRBD1 (6 bases). Germline V gives CDR1 LGHDT, CDR2 YNNKEL (reference sequence). The CDR3 runs to 15 residues. V was shortened by 5 bases and J by 7 bases, with 17 bases between the two germline ends.

This rearrangement joins TRBV7-9 to TRBJ1-2; the D is unclear. Germline V gene data show CDR1 as SEHNR and CDR2 as FQNEAQ (reference sequence). CDR3 length equals 12 residues. The V and J ends lost 3 bases and 7 bases respectively, with 9 bases between them. This chain's CDR3 is CASSLGSSGYTF. The CDR3 nucleotides are TGTGCCAGCAGCTTGGGTTCGTCTGGCTACACCTTC.

This clone was seen more than once but under ten times. The rearrangement joins TRBV14 to TRBJ2-7, with D maybe TRBD2 (7 bases). Trimming took off 0 bases at V and 5 bases at J, with 20 bases between the two ends. Germline V gene lookup returns CDR1 SGHDN and CDR2 FVKESK. CDR3 length: 17 amino acids. The CDR3 nucleotides read TGTGCCAGCAGCCAAGATTTTGGGGGCGGGAGTCGGGACGAGCAGTACTTC. This gives the protein CASSQDFGGGSRDEQYF.

This rearrangement joins TRBV6-2 or TRBV6-3 to TRBJ2-1; D remains ambiguous. V shed 0 bases and J shed 0 bases, with 21 bases lying between them. The CDR3 spans 20 residues. Looked up from germline, CDR1 is MNHEY and CDR2 is SVGEGT. The CDR3 DNA reads as TGTGCCAGCAGTTACTCGACCCGAGCCCACATAAGGAGCTCCTACAATGAGCAGTTCTTC. Translation: CASSYSTRAHIRSSYNEQFF.

This chain uses TRBV5-6 with TRBJ1-6, with D unresolved. The CDR3 runs 13 residues. The V gene lost 0 bases and the J gene lost 9 bases, with 7 bases spanning the gap. Germline CDR1 is SGHDT and CDR2 is YYEEEE. The chain's CDR3 is CASSLAEGSPLHF. The CDR3 DNA sequence: TGTGCCAGCAGCTTGGCCGAGGGTTCACCCCTCCACTTT. Variable domain in full (rest from reference TRBV5-6 and TRBJ1-6): DAGVTQSPTHLIKTRGQQVTLRCSPKSGHDTVSWYQQALGQGPQFIFQYYEEEERQRGNFPDRFSGHQFPNYSSELNVNALLLGDSALYLCASSLAEGSPLHFGNGTRLTVT.

The V and J genes are TRBV7-2 and TRBJ1-5, with D hard to call. Trimming removed 3 bases at V and 5 bases at J, with 5 bases between. The CDR3 contains 12 residues. Looked up from germline, CDR1 is SGHTA and CDR2 is FQGNSA. Written as DNA, the CDR3 is TGTGCCAGCAGCTTGTTCGATCAGCCCCAGCATTTT. Protein product: CASSLFDQPQHF.